These 11 T cell receptor beta chains came from one sample sequenced in a study of blood T cell repertoires in COVID-19. Sequencing used immunoSEQ multiplex PCR; TCRdb keeps in-frame clones, though not all of them. This sample has 78,000 or so clones; about 85% occur once, and the top ten carry roughly 9%. Sequencing was carried out using peripheral blood. These receptors were taken from a human donor in a cohort sampled during active COVID-19.

The V and J genes are TRBV7-6 and TRBJ2-3, with TRBD2 matching over 9 bases. With V trimmed by 1 base and J by 5 bases, 10 bases remained unmatched. Per the germline V gene, CDR1 is SGHVS and CDR2 is FNYEAQ. CDR3 length: 17 amino acids. This chain's CDR3 is CASSLGSSGSRRDTQYF. The CDR3 bases are TGTGCCAGCAGCTTAGGAAGTAGCGGGAGCCGCCGAGATACGCAGTATTTT.

The rearrangement links TRBV2 to TRBJ1-6, with a weak D call TRBD1 (5 bases). Germline V gene sequence: CDR1 SNHLY, CDR2 FYNNEI. Trimming removed 8 bases at V and 10 bases at J, with 12 bases between. This CDR3 contains 12 residues. The CDR3 loop reads CASGSGLSPLHF. In nucleotides, the CDR3 is TGTGCCAGCGGTTCAGGGCTATCACCCCTCCACTTT. The full variable domain, with the rest looked up from reference TRBV2 and TRBJ1-6, is EPEVTQTPSHQVTQMGQEVILRCVPISNHLYFYWYRQILGQKVEFLVSFYNNEISEKSEIFDDQFSVERPDGSNFTLKIRSTKLEDSAMYFCASGSGLSPLHFGNGTRLTVT.

V usage is TRBV6-5 and J usage is TRBJ2-5, with D possibly TRBD2 on 6 matching bases. Germline V gene data show CDR1 as MNHEY and CDR2 as SVGAGI. The CDR3 is 15 residues long. V was clipped by 4 bases and J by 7 bases, with 19 bases between them. CDR3 sequence: CASSSSITGVRTQYF. The CDR3, as DNA: TGTGCCAGCAGTTCCTCTATAACGGGGGTGAGGACCCAGTACTTC.

The CDR3 coding sequence is TGCGCCAGCAGCCAAGAACTGGGGGGGAATGAAAAACTGTTTTTT. Its translation is CASSQELGGNEKLFF. This chain connects TRBV4-1 to TRBJ1-4; maybe TRBD1 (5 bases). This CDR3 has 15 residues. Germline V lookup: CDR1 MGHRA, CDR2 YSYEKL. V lost 0 bases to trimming and J lost 5 bases, with 10 bases between them.

The CDR3 DNA is TGCGCCAGCCACCTTACGACTAGCGGGGGGACCATTTCCTACAATGAGCAGTTCTTC. Its translation: CASHLTTSGGTISYNEQFF. The genes are TRBV5-1 and TRBJ2-1; TRBD2 matches at 13 bases. This CDR3 region has 19 residues. V lost 7 bases to trimming and J lost 1 base; unmatched junction nucleotides: 14. The germline gives CDR1 SGHRS, CDR2 YFSETQ.

In its sample, this clone was seen once. The chain carries TRBV27 and TRBJ2-7, with 7 bases matching TRBD1. Germline V gene data show CDR1 as MNHEY and CDR2 as SMNVEV (reference sequence). Germline trimming cut 5 bases from V and 5 bases from J; bases unmatched to any gene: 6. The CDR3 is made up of 13 amino acids. Here the CDR3 DNA reads TGTGCCAGCAGTCCGCGACAGGGCCACGAGCAGTACTTC. It is translated as CASSPRQGHEQYF.

This clone was picked up a small number of times. The rearrangement uses TRBV5-5 and TRBJ1-5; 7 bases are a match to TRBD1. This CDR3 has 16 residues. From germline, CDR1 is SGHKS and CDR2 YYEKEE (reference sequence). V gave up 6 bases and J gave up 2 bases; unmatched junction bases: 11. The CDR3 protein is CASTLGQAIGNQPQHF. The CDR3 coding sequence is TGTGCCAGCACCCTCGGACAGGCGATTGGCAATCAGCCCCAGCATTTT.

This sequence joins TRBV6-1 and TRBJ1-1; D unclear. This CDR3 comprises 15 residues. Germline values: CDR1 MNHNS, CDR2 SASEGT. Trimming removed 2 bases at V and 1 base at J, with 11 bases between. The CDR3 region has the DNA TGTGCCAGCAGTGAAAGGACCCGGGGGAACACTGAAGCTTTCTTT. Translated: CASSERTRGNTEAFF.

This rearrangement joins TRBV7-2 to TRBJ2-3; the match to TRBD2 covers 9 bases. Trimming cost V 5 bases and J 4 bases; bases outside gene matches: 10. The CDR3 is made up of 16 amino acids. Germline CDR1 reads SGHTA; CDR2 reads FQGNSA. The CDR3 spells CASSLRSRGGADTQYF. The CDR3 DNA sequence: TGTGCCAGCAGCCTAAGGTCGCGGGGGGGGGCAGATACGCAGTATTTT.

The gene calls are TRBV5-1 and TRBJ2-7; 10 positions agree with TRBD2. Trimming took 0 bases from V and 2 from J; bases not matched to a gene: 2. This CDR3 contains 15 residues. CDR1 is SGHRS and CDR2 is YFSETQ in the germline V gene. The CDR3 reads CASSLAAGGPYEQYF. The CDR3 DNA follows: TGCGCCAGCAGCTTGGCAGCGGGAGGGCCCTACGAGCAGTACTTC.

V and J are TRBV3-1 (or the pseudogene TRBV3-2) and TRBJ2-5, with a tentative D call TRBD2 (5 bases). V lost 4 bases and J 5 bases, leaving 14 bases between the germline ends. The CDR3 sequence is 14 residues long. Germline lookup yields CDR1 LGHDT and CDR2 YNNKEL (reference sequence). CDR3 nucleotides: TGTGCCAGCAGCCTAGGACTTTTCGAGGAGACCCAGTACTTC. Amino acids: CASSLGLFEETQYF.